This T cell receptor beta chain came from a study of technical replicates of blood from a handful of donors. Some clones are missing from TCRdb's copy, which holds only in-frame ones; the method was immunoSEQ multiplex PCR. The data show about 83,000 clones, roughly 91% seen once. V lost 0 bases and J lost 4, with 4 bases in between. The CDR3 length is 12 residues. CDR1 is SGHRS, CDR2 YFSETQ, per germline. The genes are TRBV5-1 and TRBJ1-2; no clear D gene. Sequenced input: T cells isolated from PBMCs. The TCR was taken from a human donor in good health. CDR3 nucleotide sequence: TGCGCCAGCAGCTTGGACGGCTATGGCTACACCTTC. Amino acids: CASSLDGYGYTF.